A selection of T cell receptor beta chains follows, all from one sample in a study of vaccination effects on CD4 cells after COVID-19. TCRdb keeps only in-frame clones here, not all; method: immunoSEQ multiplex PCR. The sample has some 24,000 clones; about 72% are singletons. No antigen is known for these receptors. The material was CD4+ T cells from PBMCs cultured with SARS-CoV-2 spike peptides, obtained before COVID-19 vaccination. The receptors shown here come from a human donor who had a prior SARS-CoV-2 infection. The CDR3 runs from the conserved cysteine through the conserved F or W. Only some rows state a clone size, as once, few, many or a class for expanded clones.

V gene | clone size | CDR3 protein
TRBV28 | . | CASKQGGTEAFF
TRBV6-6 | few | CASRSSLAGATDTQYF
TRBV29-1 | . | CSVRTSGETQYF
TRBV19 | few | CASIQDGMVGYTF
TRBV5-6 | . | CASSFPAVGYTF
TRBV27 | . | CASSLRLDTRNEQFF
TRBV12-5 | few | CASGLVLTSGGTRGTQYF
TRBV6-5 | . | CASSYSRREVGGYTF
TRBV11-2 | . | CASATRDLSIGEQFF
TRBV9 | few | CASSVSGGNQPQHF
TRBV4-3 | . | CASSQDMATYEQYF
TRBV2 | . | CASSDRLAGVNEQFF
TRBV12-3/TRBV12-4 | . | CASSHTGNYGYTF
TRBV5-4 | . | CASGAGTSGYEQYF
TRBV10-3 | . | CAISESSRGVGQPQHF
TRBV3-1/TRBV3-2 | . | CASSPRRGNNQPQHF
TRBV5-1 | . | CASSTPGTGIIEQYF
TRBV3-1/TRBV3-2 | . | CASSQGAGGPADTQYF
TRBV5-1 | . | CASSPGLAGGSEQYF
TRBV2 | many | CASRENRGVSQYF
TRBV5-4 | . | CASSLGRSNLQETQYF
TRBV11-3 | . | CASSGGGETQYF
TRBV11-3 | . | CATQTDATSTDTQYF
TRBV7-3 | . | CASSSVGVNTQYF
TRBV5-1 | . | CASRGTGNYGYTF
TRBV6-2/TRBV6-3 | few | CASSFDRTGDSEQYF
TRBV5-1 | . | CASSVQGRAQPLHF
TRBV11-3 | . | CASSLVGRWGTPNTEAFF
TRBV11-3 | . | CASSTKRGLAHSSYEQYF
TRBV7-2 | . | CASSLASPMNTEAFF
TRBV2 | . | CASSEDGLGQDSYEQYF
TRBV30 | . | CAWSVGVRGTEAFF
TRBV5-1 | once | CASSLDAMGYNSPLHF
TRBV24-1 | . | CATSPGDTDSEPQHF
TRBV18 | . | CASSIVSNRGNEQFF
TRBV7-2 | . | CASSLRLQGGGYTF